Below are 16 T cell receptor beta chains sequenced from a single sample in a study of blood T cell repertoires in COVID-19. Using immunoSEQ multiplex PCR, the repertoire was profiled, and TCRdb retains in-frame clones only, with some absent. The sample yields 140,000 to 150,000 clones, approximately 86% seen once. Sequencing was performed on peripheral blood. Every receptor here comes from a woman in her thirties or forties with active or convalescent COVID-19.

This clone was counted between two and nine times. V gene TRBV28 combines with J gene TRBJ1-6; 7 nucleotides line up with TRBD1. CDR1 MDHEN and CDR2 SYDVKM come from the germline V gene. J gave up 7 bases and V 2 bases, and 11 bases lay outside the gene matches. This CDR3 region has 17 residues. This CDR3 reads CASSLPPNRGLNSPLHF. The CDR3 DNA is TGTGCCAGCAGTTTACCCCCTAACAGGGGTCTGAATTCACCCCTCCACTTT. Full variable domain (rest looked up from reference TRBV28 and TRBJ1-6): DVKVTQSSRYLVKRTGEKVFLECVQDMDHENMFWYRQDPGLGLRLIYFSYDVKMKEKGDIPEGYSVSREKKERFSLILESASTNQTSMYLCASSLPPNRGLNSPLHFGNGTRLTVT.

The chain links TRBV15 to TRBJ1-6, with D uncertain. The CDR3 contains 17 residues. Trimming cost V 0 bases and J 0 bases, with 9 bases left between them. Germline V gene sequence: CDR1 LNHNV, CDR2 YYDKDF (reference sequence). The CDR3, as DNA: TGTGCCACCAGCAGAGATCTTGGGAGCTCCTATAATTCACCCCTCCACTTT. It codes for CATSRDLGSSYNSPLHF.

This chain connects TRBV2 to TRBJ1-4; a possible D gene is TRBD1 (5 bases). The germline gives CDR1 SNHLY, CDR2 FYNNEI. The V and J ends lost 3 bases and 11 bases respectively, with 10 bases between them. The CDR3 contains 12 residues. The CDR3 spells CASSDHGGKLFF. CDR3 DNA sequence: TGTGCCAGCAGTGACCACGGGGGGAAACTGTTTTTT.

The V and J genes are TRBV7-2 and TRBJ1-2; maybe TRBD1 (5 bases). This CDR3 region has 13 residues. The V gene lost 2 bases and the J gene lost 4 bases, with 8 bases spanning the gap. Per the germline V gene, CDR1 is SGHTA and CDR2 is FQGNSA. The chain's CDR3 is CASSLSGGYGYTF. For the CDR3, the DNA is TGTGCCAGCAGCTTATCGGGGGGCTATGGCTACACCTTC.

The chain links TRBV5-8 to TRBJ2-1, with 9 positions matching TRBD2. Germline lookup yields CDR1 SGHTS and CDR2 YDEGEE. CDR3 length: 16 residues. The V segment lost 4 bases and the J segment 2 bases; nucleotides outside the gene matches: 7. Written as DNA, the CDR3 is TGTGCCAGCAGCCATTTAGCTAGCGGGGCCTACAATGAGCAGTTCTTC. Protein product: CASSHLASGAYNEQFF.

The CDR3 nucleotides read TGCAGCGCCTCGTTGCGGGTGAACACTGAAGCTTTCTTT. The encoded protein is CSASLRVNTEAFF. The rearrangement links TRBV29-1 to TRBJ1-1; D gene ambiguous. The CDR3 totals 13 residues. V was clipped by 7 bases and J by 0 bases, with 12 bases between them. Germline CDR1 and CDR2: SQVTM and ANQGSEA.

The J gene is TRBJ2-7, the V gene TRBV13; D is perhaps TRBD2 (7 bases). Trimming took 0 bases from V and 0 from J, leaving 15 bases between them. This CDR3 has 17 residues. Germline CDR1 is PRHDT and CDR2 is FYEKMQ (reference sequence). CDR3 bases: TGTGCCAGCAGCTTAGGAGGTACCGGGGGGCGCTCCTACGAGCAGTACTTC. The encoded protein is CASSLGGTGGRSYEQYF. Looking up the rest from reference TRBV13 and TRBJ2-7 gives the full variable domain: AAGVIQSPRHLIKEKRETATLKCYPIPRHDTVYWYQQGPGQDPQFLISFYEKMQSDKGSIPDRFSAQQFSDYHSELNMSSLELGDSALYFCASSLGGTGGRSYEQYFGPGTRLTVT.

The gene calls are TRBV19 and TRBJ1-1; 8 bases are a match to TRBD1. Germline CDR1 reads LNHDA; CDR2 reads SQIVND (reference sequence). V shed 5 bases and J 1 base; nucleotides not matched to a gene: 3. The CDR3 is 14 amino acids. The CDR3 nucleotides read TGTGCCAGTAGTTCCGACAGGGGGAACACTGAAGCTTTCTTT. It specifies CASSSDRGNTEAFF.

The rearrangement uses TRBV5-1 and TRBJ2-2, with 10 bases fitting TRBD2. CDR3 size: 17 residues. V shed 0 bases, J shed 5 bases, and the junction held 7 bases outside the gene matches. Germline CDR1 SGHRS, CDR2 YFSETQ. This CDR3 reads CASSLGSSGRHTGELFF. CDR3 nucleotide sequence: TGCGCCAGCAGCTTGGGAAGTAGCGGGAGGCATACCGGGGAGCTGTTTTTT. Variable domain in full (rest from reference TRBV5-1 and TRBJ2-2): KAGVTQTPRYLIKTRGQQVTLSCSPISGHRSVSWYQQTPGQGLQFLFEYFSETQRNKGNFPGRFSGRQFSNSRSEMNVSTLELGDSALYLCASSLGSSGRHTGELFFGEGSRLTVL.

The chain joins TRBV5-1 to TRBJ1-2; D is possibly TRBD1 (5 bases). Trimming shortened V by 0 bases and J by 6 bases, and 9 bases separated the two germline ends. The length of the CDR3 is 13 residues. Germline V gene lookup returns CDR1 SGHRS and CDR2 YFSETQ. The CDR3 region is CASSLAGKDGYTF. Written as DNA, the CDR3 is TGCGCCAGCAGCTTGGCAGGGAAGGATGGCTACACCTTC. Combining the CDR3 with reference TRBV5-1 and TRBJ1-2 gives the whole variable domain KAGVTQTPRYLIKTRGQQVTLSCSPISGHRSVSWYQQTPGQGLQFLFEYFSETQRNKGNFPGRFSGRQFSNSRSEMNVSTLELGDSALYLCASSLAGKDGYTFGSGTRLTVV.

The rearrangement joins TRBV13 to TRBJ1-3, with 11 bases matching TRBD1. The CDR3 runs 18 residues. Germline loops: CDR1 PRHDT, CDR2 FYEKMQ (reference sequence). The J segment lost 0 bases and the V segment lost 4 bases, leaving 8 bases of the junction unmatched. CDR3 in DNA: TGTGCCAGCAGCTCCGGACAGGGGGCCTCTATCTCTGGAAACACCATATATTTT. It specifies CASSSGQGASISGNTIYF. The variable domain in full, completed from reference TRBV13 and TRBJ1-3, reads AAGVIQSPRHLIKEKRETATLKCYPIPRHDTVYWYQQGPGQDPQFLISFYEKMQSDKGSIPDRFSAQQFSDYHSELNMSSLELGDSALYFCASSSGQGASISGNTIYFGEGSWLTVV.

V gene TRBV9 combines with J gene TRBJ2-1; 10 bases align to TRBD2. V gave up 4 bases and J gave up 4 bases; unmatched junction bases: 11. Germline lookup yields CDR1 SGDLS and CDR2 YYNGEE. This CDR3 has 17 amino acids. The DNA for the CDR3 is TGTGCCAGCAGCCTAAAAGCGGGACTAGCGTCTTACAATGAGCAGTTCTTC. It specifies CASSLKAGLASYNEQFF.

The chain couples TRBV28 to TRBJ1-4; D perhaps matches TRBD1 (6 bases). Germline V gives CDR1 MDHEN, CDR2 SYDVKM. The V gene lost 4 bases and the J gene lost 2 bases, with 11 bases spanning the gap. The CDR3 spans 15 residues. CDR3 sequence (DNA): TGTGCCAGCAGTTGGGGGGGGCCCACTAATGAAAAACTGTTTTTT. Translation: CASSWGGPTNEKLFF.

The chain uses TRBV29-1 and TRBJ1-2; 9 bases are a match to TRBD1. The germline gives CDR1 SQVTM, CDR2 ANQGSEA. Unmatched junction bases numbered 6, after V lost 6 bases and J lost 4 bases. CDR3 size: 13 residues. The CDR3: CSVGDRDSYGYTF. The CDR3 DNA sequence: TGCAGCGTCGGGGACAGGGACAGCTATGGCTACACCTTC. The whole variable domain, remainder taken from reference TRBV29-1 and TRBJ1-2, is SAVISQKPSRDICQRGTSLTIQCQVDSQVTMMFWYRQQPGQSLTLIATANQGSEATYESGFVIDKFPISRPNLTFSTLTVSNMSPEDSSIYLCSVGDRDSYGYTFGSGTRLTVV.

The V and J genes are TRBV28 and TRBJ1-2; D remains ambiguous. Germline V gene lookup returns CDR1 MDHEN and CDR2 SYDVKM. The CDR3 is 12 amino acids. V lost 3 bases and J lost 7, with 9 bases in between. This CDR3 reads CASSFRGRGYTF. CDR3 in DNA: TGTGCCAGCAGTTTTCGAGGCCGTGGCTACACCTTC.

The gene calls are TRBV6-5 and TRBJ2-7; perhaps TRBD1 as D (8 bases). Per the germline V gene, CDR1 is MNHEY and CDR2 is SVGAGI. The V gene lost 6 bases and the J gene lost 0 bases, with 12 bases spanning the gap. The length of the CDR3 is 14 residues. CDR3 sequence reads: CASRQGGGSYEQYF. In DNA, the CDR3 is TGTGCCAGCAGACAGGGGGGGGGCTCCTACGAGCAGTACTTC.